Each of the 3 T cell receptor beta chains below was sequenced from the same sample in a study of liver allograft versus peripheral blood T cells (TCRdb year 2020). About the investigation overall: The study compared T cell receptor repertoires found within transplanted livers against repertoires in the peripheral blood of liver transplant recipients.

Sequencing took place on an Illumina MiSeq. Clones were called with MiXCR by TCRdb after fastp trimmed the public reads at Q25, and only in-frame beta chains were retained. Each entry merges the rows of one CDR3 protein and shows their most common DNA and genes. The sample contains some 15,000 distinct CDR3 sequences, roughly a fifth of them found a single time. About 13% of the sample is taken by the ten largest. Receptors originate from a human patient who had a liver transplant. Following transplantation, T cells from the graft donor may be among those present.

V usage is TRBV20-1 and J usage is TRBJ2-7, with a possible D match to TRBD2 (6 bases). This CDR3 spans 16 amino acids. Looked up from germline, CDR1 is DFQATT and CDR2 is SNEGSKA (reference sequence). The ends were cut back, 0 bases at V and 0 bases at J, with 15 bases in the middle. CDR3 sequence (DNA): TGCAGTGCTAGAGACCTCCGGGACTTGCTCTCCTACGAGCAGTACTTC. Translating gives CSARDLRDLLSYEQYF.

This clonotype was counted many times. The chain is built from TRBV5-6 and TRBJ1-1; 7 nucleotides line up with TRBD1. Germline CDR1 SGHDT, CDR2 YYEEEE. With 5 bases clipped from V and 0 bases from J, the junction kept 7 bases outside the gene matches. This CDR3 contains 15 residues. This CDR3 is CASRHVDRVNTEAFF. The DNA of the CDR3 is TGTGCCAGCAGGCACGTCGACAGGGTGAACACTGAAGCTTTCTTT.

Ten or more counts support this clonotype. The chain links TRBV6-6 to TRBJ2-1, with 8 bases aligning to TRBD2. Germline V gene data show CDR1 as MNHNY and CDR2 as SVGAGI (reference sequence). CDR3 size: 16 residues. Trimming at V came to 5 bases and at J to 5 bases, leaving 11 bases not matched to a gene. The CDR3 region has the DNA TGTGCCAGCAGTCCAGCGGGGGACCCCCTACACAATGAGCAGTTCTTC. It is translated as CASSPAGDPLHNEQFF.